This record covers a single TCR beta chain. The antigen is undetermined. TCRdb re-called the 5' RACE reads and shows each CDR3 protein once, DNA omitted. The repertoire shows around 380,000 distinct CDR3 sequences; the top ten hold roughly 2.5%. The CDR3 totals 12 residues. Germline V gene sequence: CDR1 SEHNR, CDR2 FQNEAQ (reference sequence). The sample belongs to a study of monozygotic twins with inflammatory bowel disease. General observations from the study: Against healthy co-twins, IBD patients had lower TCRbeta diversity (measured by inverse Simpson). The authors note that differing immunosuppressive treatments may have added variability to patient repertoires.

The sample was blood. The sequence was obtained from a human donor with ulcerative colitis or Crohn's disease, or a healthy co-twin of an affected twin (not recorded which). The chain is built from TRBV7-9 and TRBJ2-7. CDR3 loop: CASSLDYGEQYF.